One sample yielded the 6 T cell receptor beta chains listed below, sequenced in a study of CD8+ T cells in alopecia areata. The authors extracted RNA and reverse transcribed it into cDNA as the sequencing template. Only in-frame clones appear in the TCRdb table, and some are missing; sequencing was by immunoSEQ multiplex PCR. The sample lists approximately 11,000 clones; 50% to 60% were seen once. Lesional scalp punch biopsies and peripheral blood came from alopecia areata patients. The sequenced sample consisted of skin. Receptor source: a human donor with alopecia areata.

The chain links TRBV9 to TRBJ1-1; 7 bases align to TRBD1. V shed 0 bases, J shed 7 bases, and the junction held 6 bases outside the gene matches. The V gene's germline CDR1 is SGDLS and CDR2 YYNGEE. This CDR3 is 14 amino acids long. CDR3 region: CASSVEGTEFEAFF. As DNA, the CDR3 is TGTGCCAGCAGCGTAGAGGGGACAGAATTTGAAGCTTTCTTT.

Concerning this clone: Germline is not matched at one junction end, which may reflect a read error. CDR3 nucleotide sequence: TGCGCCAGCAGCCAACCGGGACTAGCGGGAGGGCTAAACTTC. Translating it yields CASSQPGLAGGLNF. This chain connects TRBV4-1 to TRBJ2-7; TRBD2 matches 16 bases. CDR1 MGHRA and CDR2 YSYEKL come from the germline V gene. CDR3 size: 14 residues.

This clone occurred a few times. The germline gene is not matched at one end of the junction; a read error may be the cause. CDR3: CASSLAGVTEAFF. The CDR3 DNA reads TGTGCCAGCAGCCTAGCCGGGGTCACTGAAGCTTTCTTT. The chain links TRBV7-6 to TRBJ1-1; D ambiguous. This CDR3 spans 13 amino acids. CDR1 and CDR2 from the germline V gene are SGHVS and FNYEAQ.

The rearrangement links TRBV7-8 to TRBJ2-7, with 11 bases that match TRBD2. Trimming cost V 5 bases and J 5 bases; bases outside gene matches: 11. This CDR3 has 16 residues. CDR1 and CDR2 (germline): SGHVS, FQNEAQ. This CDR3 reads CASSLILAGGPDEQYF. CDR3 DNA sequence: TGTGCCAGCAGCCTCATTTTAGCGGGGGGGCCGGACGAGCAGTACTTC. Variable domain in full (rest from reference TRBV7-8 and TRBJ2-7): GAGVSQSPRYKVAKRGQDVALRCDPISGHVSLFWYQQALGQGPEFLTYFQNEAQLDKSGLPSDRFFAERPEGSVSTLKIQRTQQEDSAVYLCASSLILAGGPDEQYFGPGTRLTVT.

Only a few counts were recorded for this clone. The chain joins TRBV11-2 to TRBJ2-7; no clear D. The germline gives CDR1 SGHAT, CDR2 FQNNGV. The CDR3 length is 14 residues. V lost 7 bases, J lost 0 bases, and 13 bases lay in between. CDR3 region: CASTNALNSYEQYF. The CDR3 bases are TGTGCCAGCACCAATGCCTTGAACTCCTACGAGCAGTACTTC.

This chain links TRBV6-6 with TRBJ2-7; TRBD2 matches 9 bases. The CDR3 is made up of 16 amino acids. V shed 5 bases, J shed 4 bases, and the junction held 12 bases outside the gene matches. Germline CDR1 MNHNY, CDR2 SVGAGI (reference sequence). CDR3: CASSPQLLAGYYEQYF. The CDR3 nucleotides read TGTGCCAGCAGTCCGCAGTTGCTAGCGGGATATTACGAGCAGTACTTC.